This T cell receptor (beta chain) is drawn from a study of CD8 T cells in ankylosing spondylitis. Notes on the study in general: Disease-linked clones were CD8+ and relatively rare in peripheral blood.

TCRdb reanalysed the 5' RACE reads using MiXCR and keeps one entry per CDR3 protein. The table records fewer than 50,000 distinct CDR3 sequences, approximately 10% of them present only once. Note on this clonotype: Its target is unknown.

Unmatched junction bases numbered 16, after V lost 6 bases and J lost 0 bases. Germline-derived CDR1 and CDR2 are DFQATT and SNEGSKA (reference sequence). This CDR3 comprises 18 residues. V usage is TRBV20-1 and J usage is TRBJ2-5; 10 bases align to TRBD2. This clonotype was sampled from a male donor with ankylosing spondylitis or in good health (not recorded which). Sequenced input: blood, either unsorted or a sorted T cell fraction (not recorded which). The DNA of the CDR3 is TGCAGTGCCCCCAGGGAGCGGGGGGGCCCTTCGTACCAAGAGACCCAGTACTTC. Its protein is CSAPRERGGPSYQETQYF.